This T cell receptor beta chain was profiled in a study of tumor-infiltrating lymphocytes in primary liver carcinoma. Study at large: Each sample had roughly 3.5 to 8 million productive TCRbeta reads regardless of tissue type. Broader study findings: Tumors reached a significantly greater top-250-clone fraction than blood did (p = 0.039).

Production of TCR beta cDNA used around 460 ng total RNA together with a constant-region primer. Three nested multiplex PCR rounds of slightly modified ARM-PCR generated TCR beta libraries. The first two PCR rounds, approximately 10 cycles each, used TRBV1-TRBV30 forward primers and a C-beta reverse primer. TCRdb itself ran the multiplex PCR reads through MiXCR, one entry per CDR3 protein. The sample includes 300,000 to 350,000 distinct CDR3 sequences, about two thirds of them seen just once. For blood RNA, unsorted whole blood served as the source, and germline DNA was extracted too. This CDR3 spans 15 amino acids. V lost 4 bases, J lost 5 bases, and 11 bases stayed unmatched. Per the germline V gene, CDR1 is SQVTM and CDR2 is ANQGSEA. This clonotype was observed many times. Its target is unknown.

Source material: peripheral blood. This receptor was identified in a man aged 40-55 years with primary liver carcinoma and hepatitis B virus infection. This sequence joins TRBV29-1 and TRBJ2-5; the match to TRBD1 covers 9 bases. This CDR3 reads CSVGTTGGVLETQYF. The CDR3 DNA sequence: TGCAGCGTTGGGACCACAGGGGGCGTTTTGGAGACCCAGTACTTC.